This T cell receptor beta chain was captured by sequencing in a study of long-term antiretroviral therapy in people with HIV. Broader study findings: Samples were collected from about 2004 to 2018 under possibly less effective ART regimens. ART adherence, viral resistance and therapy changes went undocumented.

This CDR3 spans 14 amino acids. Germline V CDR1 and CDR2: MNHNS, SASEGT. With V trimmed by 4 bases and J by 6 bases, 4 bases remained unmatched. Points on this clone: No antigen is known for it.

Runs used v3.0 of the immunoSEQ assay and were done at survey level. Sequencing was directed toward about 40,000-50,000 T-cell genomes in each sample. TCRdb's copy holds only in-frame clones and misses some; the assay was immunoSEQ multiplex PCR. The sample has approximately 20,000 clones; around four fifths are singletons. The chain has TRBV6-1 and TRBJ1-5; 9 bases map to TRBD1. This TCR derives from a man between 40 and 49 years old with HIV. Sequencing was performed on unsorted PBMCs, taken 1.6 years after starting antiretroviral therapy. The CDR3 DNA sequence: TGTGCCAGCAGTGTACAGGGACAGGGTCAGCCCCAGCATTTT. It codes for CASSVQGQGQPQHF.